This TCR beta chain was found in a study of T cell repertoires in cytomegalovirus infection. At the level of the study: It was the public TCR beta signatures that indicated both CMV infection and matching HLA type. General study findings and limits: Across the ex vivo response, the dominant clonotypes were HLA-C-restricted CMV-specific TCR beta clonotypes.

TCRdb redid the calling of the reads with MiXCR, one entry per CDR3 protein. The table has under 600,000 distinct CDR3 sequences, approximately 16% seen once; the top ten hold 20% to 30%. The germline V gene has CDR1 SEHNR and CDR2 FQNEAQ (reference sequence). The CDR3 runs to 12 residues. V lost 3 bases, J lost 6 bases, and 9 bases lay in between. This clonotype was seen more than once but under ten times. As yet, its antigen is unknown. The sequenced sample was CD8+ T cells from PBMCs. The TCR comes from a human donor in good health (CMV status not recorded). Some clones in this sample may be carry-over from other donors' samples. V gene TRBV7-9 combines with J gene TRBJ2-7; either TRBD1 or TRBD2 may supply D (5 bases each). CDR3 bases: TGTGCCAGCAGCTTGGGGGTTAGCGAGCAGTACTTC. Protein: CASSLGVSEQYF.